These T cell receptor beta chains were read from a single sample in a study of CD8 T cells in ankylosing spondylitis. One entry per CDR3 protein results from TCRdb running MiXCR on the 5' RACE reads. The table has approximately 240,000 distinct CDR3 sequences, roughly a tenth seen once. Material for sequencing was blood, either unsorted or a sorted T cell fraction (not recorded which). The receptors stem from a male donor with ankylosing spondylitis or in good health (not recorded which). CDR3s include the opening cysteine and the closing phenylalanine or tryptophan. A D gene is named only where the DNA matches it firmly.

d_gene: NA
v_gene: TRBV20-1
j_gene: TRBJ1-1
CDR3aa: CSANRHGAEAFF

d_gene: NA
v_gene: TRBV5-1
j_gene: TRBJ2-6
CDR3aa: CASSLGFGDPGANVLTF

d_gene: TRBD2
v_gene: TRBV19
j_gene: TRBJ2-1
CDR3aa: CASSIRTSGLNEQFF

d_gene: NA
v_gene: TRBV13
j_gene: TRBJ2-7
CDR3aa: CASSSSQRVYEQYF

d_gene: TRBD2
v_gene: TRBV20-1
j_gene: TRBJ2-3
CDR3aa: CSARDKSGSPDTQYF

d_gene: TRBD2
v_gene: TRBV27
j_gene: TRBJ2-7
CDR3aa: CASSFTGGGYEQYF

d_gene: NA
v_gene: TRBV4-1
j_gene: TRBJ1-1
CDR3aa: CASGKRKGQNTEAFF

d_gene: TRBD1
v_gene: TRBV4-1
j_gene: TRBJ2-3
CDR3aa: CASSQRTGGRESTDTQYF

d_gene: NA
v_gene: TRBV12-3/TRBV12-4
j_gene: TRBJ2-7
CDR3aa: CASSSGVSYEQYF

d_gene: TRBD1
v_gene: TRBV5-1
j_gene: TRBJ2-5
CDR3aa: CASSPGQGVRTKETQYF

d_gene: TRBD1
v_gene: TRBV6-2/TRBV6-3
j_gene: TRBJ2-1
CDR3aa: CASSEGAGEQFF

d_gene: TRBD2
v_gene: TRBV10-3
j_gene: TRBJ2-2
CDR3aa: CAPRTLAGGPPNTGELFF

d_gene: NA
v_gene: TRBV3-1
j_gene: TRBJ2-2
CDR3aa: CASSPMGGELFF

d_gene: NA
v_gene: TRBV20-1
j_gene: TRBJ2-1
CDR3aa: CSARDGGGKPNEQFF

d_gene: TRBD2
v_gene: TRBV10-3
j_gene: TRBJ2-1
CDR3aa: CAISESRSGIPNEQFF

d_gene: TRBD1
v_gene: TRBV4-2
j_gene: TRBJ2-7
CDR3aa: CASSQEDRALYEQYF

d_gene: NA
v_gene: TRBV7-9
j_gene: TRBJ2-3
CDR3aa: CASSLPRGGTDTQYF